This TCR beta chain was documented in a study of blood T cell repertoires in COVID-19. This table comes from immunoSEQ multiplex PCR, and its TCRdb copy is limited to in-frame clones, with some not included. Of around 170,000 clones detected, roughly three quarters appear once; the ten largest clones hold roughly 14%. Germline V CDR1 and CDR2: SGHDT, YYEEEE. This CDR3 has 15 residues. With 4 bases clipped from V and 3 bases from J, the junction kept 7 bases outside the gene matches. The sequence was collected from a man aged 60 to 69 who had been exposed to COVID-19. The rearrangement uses TRBV5-6 and TRBJ2-3, with TRBD2 matching over 8 bases. The source material was PBMCs or T cells enriched from blood (not recorded which). The CDR3 is CASSTSGSFTDTQYF. In nucleotides, the CDR3 is TGTGCCAGCAGCACGAGCGGGAGCTTTACAGATACGCAGTATTTT.